These 15 T cell receptor beta chains were sequenced from one sample in a study of blood T cells in healthy people across ages (dated by TCRdb to between 2014 and 2017). Receptor libraries were prepared by 5' RACE. A second PCR of roughly 6 to 11 cycles was run with a J-beta primer mix and a sample-barcoded 5' primer. TCRdb reanalyzed the raw reads on its own, using fastp at Q25 for trimming and MiXCR for clone calling, and kept in-frame beta chains. CDR3 protein sequences are deduplicated, and each keeps its most common genes and DNA. For this sample the table gives 1,800,000 or so distinct CDR3 sequences, of which about two fifths were detected only once. The top ten clones comprise 23% of the sample. The sample was blood. These TCRs come from a human donor in good health.

The gene calls are TRBV5-1 and TRBJ1-2; D gene unclear. This CDR3 spans 12 amino acids. V lost 2 bases and J lost 6, with 8 bases in between. The germline V gene has CDR1 SGHRS and CDR2 YFSETQ. CDR3 coding DNA: TGCGCCAGCAGCTTATCGTGGGATGGCTACACCTTC. This sequence encodes CASSLSWDGYTF.

The V call is TRBV29-1, the J call TRBJ1-2, with TRBD1 matching 7 bases. Germline V lookup: CDR1 SQVTM, CDR2 ANQGSEA. There are 13 residues in the CDR3. The J segment lost 4 bases and the V segment lost 4 bases, leaving 6 bases of the junction unmatched. As DNA, the CDR3 is TGCAGCGTTGTAGGTGGGACAGTCTATGGCTACACCTTC. It encodes CSVVGGTVYGYTF.

This clonotype was found a few times. The chain employs TRBV7-2 and TRBJ2-1; D is uncertain. The germline V gene encodes CDR1 SGHTA and CDR2 FQGNSA. The CDR3 spans 16 residues. V lost 1 base and J 0 bases, leaving 10 bases between the germline ends. The CDR3, as DNA: TGTGCCAGCAGCTTAGATAGGGCAAGCTCCTACAATGAGCAGTTCTTC. It codes for CASSLDRASSYNEQFF.

Concerning this clonotype: At one of its ends the junction is not consistent with the germline gene, which may arise from a read error. CDR3 region: CASSLEGDPYNEQFF. In nucleotides, the CDR3 is TGTGCCAGCAGCCTAGAAGGGGACCCTTACAATGAGCAGTTCTTC. V usage is TRBV11-3 and J usage is TRBJ2-1; possibly TRBD1 or TRBD2 for D (5 bases each). The CDR3 runs to 15 residues. Germline V gene sequence: CDR1 SGHNT, CDR2 YENEEA.

V is TRBV7-6 and J is TRBJ2-1; the match to TRBD2 covers 13 bases. The CDR3 has 18 amino acids. Losses at the gene ends were 5 bases for V and 9 bases for J; bases not matched to a gene: 16. Looked up from germline, CDR1 is SGHVS and CDR2 is FNYEAQ. CDR3 sequence: CASSPTGLAGEVGSEQFF. DNA of the CDR3: TGTGCCAGCAGCCCGACAGGACTAGCGGGGGAGGTGGGCAGTGAGCAGTTCTTC. Complete variable domain (other parts from reference TRBV7-6 and TRBJ2-1): GAGVSQSPRYKVTKRGQDVALRCDPISGHVSLYWYRQALGQGPEFLTYFNYEAQQDKSGLPNDRFSAERPEGSISTLTIQRTEQRDSAMYRCASSPTGLAGEVGSEQFFGPGTRLTVL.

The chain combines TRBV20-1 with TRBJ2-1; D could derive from TRBD1 or TRBD2 (5 bases each). Trimming removed 0 bases from V and 6 bases from J, with 18 bases in between. This CDR3 comprises 16 residues. CDR1 is DFQATT and CDR2 is SNEGSKA in the germline V gene (reference sequence). CDR3 nucleotide sequence: TGCAGTGCTAGAGATTCTGGGGCCTCTAGCCCCAATGAGCAGTTCTTC. This gives the protein CSARDSGASSPNEQFF.

The chain employs TRBV4-1 and TRBJ2-4, with no clear D. Germline-derived CDR1 and CDR2 are MGHRA and YSYEKL. V was pared by 0 bases and J by 0 bases, with 15 bases between. CDR3 length: 18 amino acids. CDR3 residues: CASSQEDKSWLAKNIQYF. CDR3 DNA: TGCGCCAGCAGCCAAGAAGATAAGTCCTGGCTAGCCAAAAACATTCAGTACTTC.

The V call is TRBV29-1, the J call TRBJ2-1; weak D call: TRBD2 (6 bases). Trimming took 4 bases from V and 5 from J, leaving 12 bases between them. CDR1 and CDR2 from the germline V gene are SQVTM and ANQGSEA. The CDR3 totals 13 residues. In DNA, the CDR3 is TGCAGCGTTGCCCCTGGCGGGAACAATGAGCAGTTCTTC. This sequence encodes CSVAPGGNNEQFF.

V gene TRBV7-6 combines with J gene TRBJ2-5; D call uncertain. The CDR3 consists of 16 residues. Germline loops: CDR1 SGHVS, CDR2 FNYEAQ. V lost 0 bases and J 2 bases, leaving 13 bases between the germline ends. CDR3 in amino acids: CASSLAERLDQETQYF. In DNA, the CDR3 is TGTGCCAGCAGCTTAGCCGAACGATTGGATCAAGAGACCCAGTACTTC.

The V call is TRBV4-1, the J call TRBJ1-6; D is unclear. The CDR3 sequence is 17 residues long. In germline, CDR1 is MGHRA, CDR2 YSYEKL. The ends were cut back, 1 base at V and 7 bases at J, with 17 bases in the middle. The CDR3 loop reads CASSQAPIRGSNSPLHF. The CDR3 DNA sequence: TGCGCCAGCAGCCAAGCCCCGATCCGCGGGAGCAATTCACCCCTCCACTTT.

This clonotype has a single count. The chain is built from TRBV27 and TRBJ2-1; 9 bases are shared with TRBD1. J was trimmed by 10 bases and V by 3 bases; bases with no gene match: 7. Germline V gene data show CDR1 as MNHEY and CDR2 as SMNVEV (reference sequence). The CDR3 runs to 14 residues. CDR3 region: CASSLGQGSKEQFF. As DNA, the CDR3 is TGTGCCAGCAGTTTGGGACAGGGTAGTAAGGAGCAGTTCTTC.

This chain connects TRBV6-5 to TRBJ1-5; no clear D. The CDR3 consists of 16 residues. Trimming cost V 5 bases and J 6 bases, with 20 bases left between them. Germline V gene sequence: CDR1 MNHEY, CDR2 SVGAGI. In DNA form, the CDR3 reads TGTGCCAGCAGTCCTACAGAGGGATCATACGGTCAGCCCCAGCATTTT. Its translation: CASSPTEGSYGQPQHF.

This chain joins TRBV6-2 or TRBV6-3 and TRBJ2-1; possibly TRBD1 for D (6 bases). CDR3 length equals 13 residues. Germline V gene lookup returns CDR1 MNHEY and CDR2 SVGEGT. V lost 8 bases to trimming and J lost 3 bases, with 11 bases between them. CDR3: CASWGRGYNEQFF. The CDR3 DNA follows: TGTGCCAGCTGGGGCAGGGGCTACAATGAGCAGTTCTTC.

This clonotype was counted between two and nine times. V is TRBV4-2 and J is TRBJ2-1; D is possibly TRBD1 or TRBD2 (5 bases each). The CDR3 extends over 17 amino acids. The V gene lost 4 bases and the J gene lost 0 bases, with 16 bases spanning the gap. CDR1 LGHNA and CDR2 YNFKEQ come from the germline V gene. This CDR3 is CASSREPGRSSYNEQFF. Written as DNA, the CDR3 is TGTGCCAGCAGCCGAGAGCCGGGACGAAGCTCCTACAATGAGCAGTTCTTC.

This clonotype came up many times. V usage is TRBV20-1 and J usage is TRBJ2-5, with 7 bases matching TRBD2. Trimming removed 0 bases from V and 4 bases from J; junction bases left unmatched: 17. Germline V gives CDR1 DFQATT, CDR2 SNEGSKA (reference sequence). The CDR3 totals 18 residues. CDR3 sequence (DNA): TGCAGTGCTAGAGATTTCCGGGAGCGGGGAGGGCCTCGAGAGACCCAGTACTTC. As protein: CSARDFRERGGPRETQYF.